What follows describes a single T cell receptor (beta chain). In TCRdb, the reads were re-called with MiXCR into one record per CDR3 protein. The table lists about 97,000 distinct CDR3 sequences, about 28% of them singletons, with 2% to 2.5% in the top ten. V dropped 4 bases and J dropped 1; count of bases not matched to a gene: 6. Germline CDR1 is MNHNS and CDR2 is SASEGT. The CDR3 is made up of 15 amino acids. These data are taken from a study of type 1 regulatory T cells. The sequenced sample consisted of CD4+ T cells, either the whole sample or a sorted fraction (not recorded which). V gene TRBV6-1 combines with J gene TRBJ1-1; 7 nucleotides align to TRBD1. The clonotype comes from a human donor in good health. The CDR3 reads CASSVQGEANTEAFF. In DNA form, the CDR3 reads TGTGCCAGCAGTGTTCAGGGGGAGGCGAACACTGAAGCTTTCTTT.